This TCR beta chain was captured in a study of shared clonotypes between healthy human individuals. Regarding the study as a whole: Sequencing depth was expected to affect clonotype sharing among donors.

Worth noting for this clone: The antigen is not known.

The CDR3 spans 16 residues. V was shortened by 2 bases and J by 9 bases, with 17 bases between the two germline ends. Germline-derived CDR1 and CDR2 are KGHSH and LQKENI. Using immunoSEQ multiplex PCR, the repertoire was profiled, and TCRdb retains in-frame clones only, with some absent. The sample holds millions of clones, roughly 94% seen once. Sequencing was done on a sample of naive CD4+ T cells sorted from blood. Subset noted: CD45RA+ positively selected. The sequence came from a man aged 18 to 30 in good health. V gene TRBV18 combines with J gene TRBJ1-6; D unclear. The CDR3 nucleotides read TGTGCCAGCTCACCAAATACGGATCCTTTAACTTCACCCCTCCACTTT. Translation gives CASSPNTDPLTSPLHF.